This T cell receptor beta chain originates from a study of cytomegalovirus exposure and HLA in healthy donors. TCRdb's table, derived via immunoSEQ multiplex PCR, lists solely in-frame clones and lacks some. The sample shows over 200,000 clones, over 80% of them seen only once. The donors were in the roughly 110-subject validation cohort, distinct from the roughly 670-subject first cohort. The clonotype comes from a woman aged 25 to 39 in good health and CMV-seropositive. The source material was PBMCs.

In nucleotides, the CDR3 is TGTGCCAGCAGCTTAGATAGGGACGATACGCAGTATTTT. It is translated as CASSLDRDDTQYF. The V and J genes are TRBV11-3 and TRBJ2-3; D tentatively reads TRBD1 or TRBD2 (5 bases each). CDR3 size: 13 residues. Germline values: CDR1 SGHNT, CDR2 YENEEA. V shed 0 bases and J shed 6 bases, with 7 bases lying between them. Supplemented by reference TRBV11-3 and TRBJ2-3, the full variable domain reads EAGVVQSPRYKIIEKKQPVAFWCNPISGHNTLYWYLQNLGQGPELLIRYENEEAVDDSQLPKDRFSAERLKGVDSTLKIQPAELGDSAVYLCASSLDRDDTQYFGPGTRLTVL.